The clone carrying this T cell receptor (beta chain) was seen a handful of times. This specimen belongs to a study of blood T cell repertoires in COVID-19. Background on the study: Sources were T cells, B-cell-depleted T cells, or PBMCs; the material itself was cDNA or gDNA.

Profiled with immunoSEQ multiplex PCR; TCRdb holds only in-frame clones, not every one. The data hold around 100,000 clones, with 69% observed a single time. The germline V gene has CDR1 SGHKS and CDR2 YYEKEE (reference sequence). The CDR3 loop spans 16 amino acids. V trimming: 4 bases; J trimming: 0 bases; junction bases outside the gene matches: 9. The chain employs TRBV5-5 and TRBJ1-2; the match to TRBD1 covers 7 bases. The sequenced sample was peripheral blood. The source is a man at least 80 years old with acute or convalescent COVID-19. DNA for the CDR3: TGTGCCAGCAGCGTTGGGGCGGGACAGACTAACTATGGCTACACCTTC. This sequence encodes CASSVGAGQTNYGYTF.